The clone carrying this T cell receptor (beta chain) has a handful of counts. This entry is derived from a study of blood T cells in healthy people across ages. Study information: Capture by template switching was about one barcoded beta molecule per two T cells.

Every sample yielded at least 6.5 million isolated PBMCs. Through a sample-barcoded 5' primer and a J-beta primer mix, a second PCR was run for about 6 to 11 cycles. TCRdb reprocessed the 5' RACE reads via MiXCR and lists one record per CDR3 protein. This table has more than 650,000 distinct CDR3 sequences, approximately 22% appearing once. The specimen sequenced was blood. This receptor was identified in a man in his sixties or seventies in good health.

The CDR3 loop reads CASSLAGMGNTEAFF. CDR3 nucleotide sequence: TGTGCCAGCAGCCTTGCCGGCATGGGGAACACTGAAGCTTTCTTT. The chain joins TRBV7-2 to TRBJ1-1; D gene ambiguous. Germline CDR1 is SGHTA and CDR2 is FQGNSA. There are 15 residues in the CDR3. V shed 5 bases and J shed 1 base, with 14 bases lying between them.